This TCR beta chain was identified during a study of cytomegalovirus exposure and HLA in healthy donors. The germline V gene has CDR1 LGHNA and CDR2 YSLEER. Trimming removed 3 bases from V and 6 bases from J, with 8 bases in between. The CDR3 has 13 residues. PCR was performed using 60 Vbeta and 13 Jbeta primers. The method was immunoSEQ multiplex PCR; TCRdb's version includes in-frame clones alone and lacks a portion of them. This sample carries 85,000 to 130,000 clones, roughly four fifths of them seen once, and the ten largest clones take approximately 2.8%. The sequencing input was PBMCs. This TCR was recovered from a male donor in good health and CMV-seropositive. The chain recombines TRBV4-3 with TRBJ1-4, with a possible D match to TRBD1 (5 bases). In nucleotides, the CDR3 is TGCGCCAGCAGCCAGATGACAGATGAAAAACTGTTTTTT. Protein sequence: CASSQMTDEKLFF.